The 3 T cell receptor beta chains below all came from one sample that was sequenced in a study of T cells in Graves' hyperthyroidism and ophthalmopathy. Amplified TCR beta CDR3 regions came from RNA transcripts. The TCR CDR3 first-round RT-PCR relied on the HTBI primer set. TCRdb passed the multiplex PCR reads through MiXCR, listing each CDR3 protein once. The sample holds roughly 500,000 distinct CDR3 sequences; 46% are singletons and the top ten take under 20%. Sequenced sample: peripheral blood or thyroid tissue (not recorded which). The source of these receptors is an adult woman with Graves' disease, either hyperthyroidism or ophthalmopathy (not recorded which).

The V call is TRBV2, the J call TRBJ2-1; a weak D match, TRBD1 (6 bases). The CDR3 has 15 amino acids. The V and J ends lost 6 bases and 5 bases respectively, with 17 bases between them. CDR1 is SNHLY, CDR2 FYNNEI, per germline. CDR3 nucleotide sequence: TGTGCCAGCAGGGACAGTAGTGGTCCCCACAATGAGCAGTTCTTC. Amino acids: CASRDSSGPHNEQFF.

This sequence joins TRBV29-1 and TRBJ2-2, with D perhaps matching TRBD2 (6 bases). The CDR3 is 13 residues long. CDR1 and CDR2 from the germline V gene are SQVTM and ANQGSEA. The V and J ends lost 7 bases and 5 bases respectively, with 14 bases between them. The CDR3, as DNA: TGCAGCGCCTGGGCCCGGGAGACCGGGGAGCTGTTTTTT. Translating it yields CSAWARETGELFF.

V usage is TRBV19 and J usage is TRBJ1-2; D not certain. Trimming removed 10 bases from V and 7 bases from J, with 13 bases in between. This CDR3 has 11 residues. Germline V gives CDR1 LNHDA, CDR2 SQIVND (reference sequence). The CDR3 loop is CATTFRGGYTF. For the CDR3, the DNA is TGTGCCACGACCTTTCGGGGTGGCTACACCTTC.